This section outlines one TCR beta chain sequence together with its context. As yet, its antigen is unknown. The PCR ran on 60 Vbeta and 13 Jbeta primers. The protocol was immunoSEQ multiplex PCR, while the TCRdb copy is restricted to in-frame clones and leaves out a portion. The top ten hold around 0.25% of the sample, which has 200,000 or so clones, approximately 84% seen once. The sample belongs to a study of cytomegalovirus exposure and HLA in healthy donors. The CDR3 loop spans 15 amino acids. Trimming cost V 5 bases and J 0 bases, with 10 bases left between them. Germline CDR1 and CDR2: SGHTA and FQGNSA. Points from the study as a whole: The authors listed some 160 TCR beta chains as cytomegalovirus-associated. Most observed TCR sequences were rare, whereas some public TCRs were detected in many donors. Likely technical artifact: a cluster of highly shared sequence variants. Common viral pathogens seemed, in a later analysis, to connect with several of the most significant clusters.

Material for sequencing was PBMCs. V is TRBV7-2 and J is TRBJ1-4, with TRBD1 as a possible D gene (5 bases). The clonotype comes from a boy between 10 and 17 years old in good health and CMV-seronegative. The CDR3 DNA reads TGTGCCAGCAGCCTCGACAGTACAACTAATGAAAAACTGTTTTTT. It codes for CASSLDSTTNEKLFF.